One sample yielded the 22 T cell receptor beta chains listed below, sequenced in a study of OX40 agonist ivuxolimab in advanced cancers. Data came from immunoSEQ multiplex PCR; TCRdb stores just in-frame clones and leaves some out. The data contain around 50,000 clones, 88% of them singletons. This material consisted of CD4+ or CD8+ T cells sorted from blood, taken in a trial of the OX40 agonist ivuxolimab. These receptors all come from an adult with an advanced solid tumor such as melanoma, head and neck, liver or kidney cancer.

This sequence joins TRBV19 and TRBJ2-3; a weak D match, TRBD2 (6 bases). Trimming removed 5 bases from V and 2 bases from J, with 11 bases in between. CDR1 LNHDA and CDR2 SQIVND come from the germline V gene (reference sequence). The CDR3 has 14 residues. The CDR3 coding sequence is TGTGCCAGTAGTCCGACGGGACTCACAGATACGCAGTATTTT. It translates to CASSPTGLTDTQYF.

The CDR3: CASSIRLSTNEKLFF. The CDR3 nucleotides read TGTGCCAGTAGTATCAGGTTGTCGACTAATGAAAAACTGTTTTTT. The genes are TRBV19 and TRBJ1-4; D remains ambiguous. The V gene lost 3 bases and the J gene lost 2 bases, with 10 bases spanning the gap. The germline CDR1 and CDR2 sequences are LNHDA and SQIVND (reference sequence). The CDR3 length is 15 residues.

The chain carries TRBV28 and TRBJ2-5, with 7 bases aligning to TRBD1. The CDR3 covers 14 residues. The V gene's germline CDR1 is MDHEN and CDR2 SYDVKM. Germline trimming cut 7 bases from V and 2 bases from J; bases unmatched to any gene: 7. The CDR3, as DNA: TGTGCCAGCACCATGGGGGACAGTCAAGAGACCCAGTACTTC. This encodes CASTMGDSQETQYF.

The V call is TRBV19, the J call TRBJ2-3; TRBD2 is a possible D gene (6 bases). V lost 4 bases, J lost 4 bases, and 15 bases lay in between. The germline V gene has CDR1 LNHDA and CDR2 SQIVND (reference sequence). The CDR3 totals 15 residues. The CDR3 sequence: CASSRPGLPPDTQYF. For the CDR3, the DNA is TGTGCCAGTAGTAGACCGGGACTGCCTCCAGATACGCAGTATTTT.

This clone was seen only once. V gene TRBV9 combines with J gene TRBJ2-5; D is tentatively TRBD1 or TRBD2 (5 bases each). The CDR3 totals 15 residues. Germline V gene lookup returns CDR1 SGDLS and CDR2 YYNGEE. Trimming left V 1 base short and J 5 bases short, with 15 bases between. The CDR3 spells CASSVYWSWGETQYF. The CDR3 DNA reads as TGTGCCAGCAGCGTATATTGGTCTTGGGGGGAGACCCAGTACTTC. Variable domain in full (rest from reference TRBV9 and TRBJ2-5): DSGVTQTPKHLITATGQRVTLRCSPRSGDLSVYWYQQSLDQGLQFLIQYYNGEERAKGNILERFSAQQFPDLHSELNLSSLELGDSALYFCASSVYWSWGETQYFGPGTRLLVL.

This chain uses TRBV7-8 with TRBJ2-7; the match to TRBD1 covers 7 bases. CDR1 and CDR2 (germline): SGHVS, FQNEAQ. V shed 5 bases, J shed 3 bases, and the junction held 7 bases outside the gene matches. The CDR3 extends over 14 amino acids. CDR3 residues: CASSLGDRYYEQYF. The CDR3 DNA follows: TGTGCCAGCAGCCTCGGGGACAGATACTACGAGCAGTACTTC.

The V call is TRBV6-5, the J call TRBJ1-2; the match to TRBD1 covers 7 bases. Germline V lookup: CDR1 MNHEY, CDR2 SVGAGI. The J segment lost 5 bases and the V segment lost 5 bases, leaving 5 bases of the junction unmatched. CDR3 size: 13 residues. The CDR3 sequence: CASSTRDSYGYTF. The CDR3 DNA sequence: TGTGCCAGCAGTACCCGGGACAGTTATGGCTACACCTTC.

The chain joins TRBV5-1 to TRBJ2-1, with 13 bases identical to TRBD2. Germline values: CDR1 SGHRS, CDR2 YFSETQ. V lost 3 bases, J lost 6 bases, and 3 bases stayed unmatched. The CDR3 length is 15 residues. CDR3 in DNA: TGCGCCAGCAGCTACGGACTAGCGGGAGTCAATGAGCAGTTCTTC. Translated: CASSYGLAGVNEQFF.

This chain uses TRBV4-1 with TRBJ1-2; no firm D call. V lost 4 bases and J lost 1, with 7 bases in between. Germline V gene lookup returns CDR1 MGHRA and CDR2 YSYEKL. CDR3 length: 13 residues. The DNA for the CDR3 is TGCGCCAGCAGCCCGACTGATAACTATGGCTACACCTTC. Protein sequence: CASSPTDNYGYTF.

The CDR3 spells CSVGHNKNIQYF. The CDR3 DNA follows: TGCAGCGTTGGCCATAACAAAAACATTCAGTACTTC. The chain employs TRBV29-1 and TRBJ2-4, with D unclear. The V end was cut by 4 bases, the J end by 3 bases, with 7 bases between. Germline V gene lookup returns CDR1 SQVTM and CDR2 ANQGSEA. There are 12 residues in the CDR3.

This sequence joins TRBV11-2 and TRBJ1-4; 7 bases match TRBD1. CDR1 and CDR2 (germline): SGHAT, FQNNGV. This CDR3 has 14 residues. V lost 0 bases to trimming and J lost 16 bases; unmatched junction nucleotides: 11. As DNA, the CDR3 is TGTGCCAGCAGCTTAGAGGGGCCCGGGACAGCACGGTTTTTT. Translated: CASSLEGPGTARFF.

The chain uses TRBV6-5 and TRBJ2-5, with 7 bases identical to TRBD2. Germline V lookup: CDR1 MNHEY, CDR2 SVGAGI. The CDR3 consists of 15 residues. V lost 6 bases and J lost 5; bases outside the gene matches: 12. Written as DNA, the CDR3 is TGTGCCAGCAGCCCAGCTCGCGGGAGTGCGGAGACCCAGTACTTC. Amino acids: CASSPARGSAETQYF.

The genes are TRBV2 and TRBJ2-2, with 11 nucleotides matching TRBD2. The germline V gene encodes CDR1 SNHLY and CDR2 FYNNEI. This CDR3 is built from 15 residues. J was trimmed by 5 bases and V by 6 bases; bases with no gene match: 5. The DNA of the CDR3 is TGTGCCAGCAGCCCCAGGACTAGCGGGACCGGGGAGCTGTTTTTT. This translates into CASSPRTSGTGELFF.

The chain couples TRBV9 to TRBJ2-2; D remains ambiguous. Trimming took off 0 bases at V and 0 bases at J, with 3 bases between the two ends. Germline lookup yields CDR1 SGDLS and CDR2 YYNGEE. This CDR3 comprises 14 residues. The DNA for the CDR3 is TGTGCCAGCAGCGTAGCTACGAACACCGGGGAGCTGTTTTTT. This translates into CASSVATNTGELFF.

The rearrangement joins TRBV13 to TRBJ2-5; either TRBD1 or TRBD2 may supply D (7 bases each). The V gene's germline CDR1 is PRHDT and CDR2 FYEKMQ (reference sequence). The CDR3 is 13 residues long. V shed 5 bases and J shed 5 bases, with 12 bases lying between them. The CDR3 spells CASSARGGETQYF. For the CDR3, the DNA is TGTGCCAGCAGCGCCAGGGGGGGGGAGACCCAGTACTTC.

The rearrangement uses TRBV18 and TRBJ2-1; D perhaps matches TRBD2 (5 bases). The CDR3 totals 13 residues. Trimming shortened V by 2 bases and J by 8 bases, and 10 bases separated the two germline ends. From germline, CDR1 is KGHSH and CDR2 LQKENI. CDR3 sequence (DNA): TGTGCCAGCTCACCAAGGCTCGGGGATGAGCAGTTCTTC. It translates to CASSPRLGDEQFF.

The table lists this clone with a count of one. The rearrangement links TRBV14 to TRBJ2-1; 12 bases map to TRBD2. The germline CDR1 and CDR2 sequences are SGHDN and FVKESK. CDR3 length: 15 residues. V shed 4 bases and J 3 bases; nucleotides not matched to a gene: 1. The CDR3 DNA is TGTGCCAGCAGCCGGACTAGCGGGGTCTACAATGAGCAGTTCTTC. Residues: CASSRTSGVYNEQFF. The complete variable domain, with remaining parts taken from reference TRBV14 and TRBJ2-1, reads EAGVTQFPSHSVIEKGQTVTLRCDPISGHDNLYWYRRVMGKEIKFLLHFVKESKQDESGMPNNRFLAERTGGTYSTLKVQPAELEDSGVYFCASSRTSGVYNEQFFGPGTRLTVL.

This chain uses TRBV11-2 with TRBJ2-3; no firm D call. Trimming took 3 bases from V and 0 from J, leaving 7 bases between them. The CDR3 has 14 residues. The germline V gene encodes CDR1 SGHAT and CDR2 FQNNGV. CDR3 sequence reads: CASSFGRSTDTQYF. CDR3 nucleotides: TGTGCCAGCAGCTTCGGACGAAGCACAGATACGCAGTATTTT.

The J gene is TRBJ2-1, the V gene TRBV2; 13 nucleotides line up with TRBD2. CDR1 SNHLY and CDR2 FYNNEI come from the germline V gene. This CDR3 has 16 amino acids. With V trimmed by 1 base and J by 6 bases, 3 bases remained unmatched. The CDR3 sequence is CASSEVGLAGVNEQFF. In nucleotides, the CDR3 is TGTGCCAGCAGTGAAGTCGGACTAGCGGGGGTCAATGAGCAGTTCTTC.

This sequence joins TRBV10-3 and TRBJ2-1, with a possible D match to TRBD2 (5 bases). This CDR3 is built from 12 residues. Deletions cut 8 bases from V and 5 bases from J, with 10 bases between. CDR1 and CDR2 (germline): ENHRY, SYGVKD. This CDR3 reads CAISAVNNEQFF. CDR3 coding DNA: TGTGCCATCTCAGCGGTAAACAATGAGCAGTTCTTC.

This clone was counted a single time. The V and J genes are TRBV15 and TRBJ1-3; D call uncertain. CDR3 length: 16 residues. Trimming removed 0 bases from V and 2 bases from J, with 11 bases in between. Germline CDR1 and CDR2: LNHNV and YYDKDF (reference sequence). This CDR3 reads CATSRDRGATGNTIYF. CDR3 nucleotide sequence: TGTGCCACCAGCAGAGATCGAGGAGCGACTGGAAACACCATATATTTT.

The chain has TRBV30 and TRBJ1-1; perhaps TRBD1 as D (5 bases). The CDR3 contains 14 residues. Germline V gene sequence: CDR1 GTSNPN, CDR2 SVGIG (reference sequence). Trimming cost V 2 bases and J 3 bases, with 13 bases left between them. CDR3 protein: CAWSFSLGDTEAFF. The CDR3 nucleotides are TGTGCCTGGAGTTTCTCCCTGGGGGACACTGAAGCTTTCTTT.